This TCR beta chain emerged from a study of T cells in tuberculosis. Background on the study: CD1B tetramers identified T cells specific for mycobacterial lipid GMM.

Cells were sorted from thawed PBMC rested overnight and stained with GMM-loaded CD1B tetramer, viability dye and anti-CD3. CD1B tetramers were loaded with Rhodococcus equi-derived C32 glucose monomycolate. V trimming: 0 bases; J trimming: 1 base; junction bases outside the gene matches: 4. The CDR3 runs 17 residues. CDR1 SGDLS and CDR2 YYNGEE come from the germline V gene. The protocol was immunoSEQ multiplex PCR, while the TCRdb copy is restricted to in-frame clones and leaves out a portion. The table records about 88,000 clones, around 90% of them present only once. Study results and limitations: The stringent gate may have excluded weak CD1B-GMM tetramer binders.

The sequence came from an adult woman with latent tuberculosis. The rearrangement links TRBV9 to TRBJ2-3; 11 positions agree with TRBD2. Sequencing was performed on CD1b-GMM tetramer-negative cells sorted from PBMCs. The CDR3 reads CASSVGTSGHGTDTQYF. The DNA for the CDR3 is TGTGCCAGCAGCGTAGGGACTAGCGGGCACGGCACAGATACGCAGTATTTT.